Below, 6 T cell receptor beta chains from the same sample are listed, as sequenced in a study of cytomegalovirus exposure and HLA in healthy donors. PCR primers comprised 60 Vbeta and 13 Jbeta primers. The data were produced by immunoSEQ multiplex PCR, yet TCRdb's version contains in-frame clones alone and is incomplete. Of tens of thousands of clones listed, roughly 80% are singletons. Input material: PBMCs. These receptors originate from a man aged 25-45 years in good health and CMV-seronegative.

The V call is TRBV4-2, the J call TRBJ2-2; possible D gene TRBD2, 5 bases. This CDR3 spans 15 amino acids. CDR1 is LGHNA, CDR2 YNFKEQ, per germline. Trimming stripped 4 bases from V and 0 bases from J, with 9 bases between. CDR3: CASSRQTTNTGELFF. CDR3 sequence (DNA): TGTGCCAGCAGCCGGCAGACTACGAACACCGGGGAGCTGTTTTTT.

The chain has TRBV5-8 and TRBJ1-5, with 7 bases aligning to TRBD1. Germline V gives CDR1 SGHTS, CDR2 YDEGEE. The V segment lost 5 bases and the J segment 2 bases; nucleotides outside the gene matches: 13. This CDR3 has 17 residues. This CDR3 reads CASRPRQGRAGNQPQHF. As DNA, the CDR3 is TGTGCCAGCAGGCCACGACAGGGTCGTGCGGGCAATCAGCCCCAGCATTTT.

The DNA of the CDR3 is TGTGCCAGCAGCTTATTAGCCGGGACAGTTTCTCCTGGTTCACCCCTCCACTTT. Translating gives CASSLLAGTVSPGSPLHF. This chain connects TRBV7-8 to TRBJ1-6, with 7 bases aligning to TRBD1. V trimming: 2 bases; J trimming: 9 bases; junction bases outside the gene matches: 16. Germline CDR1 reads SGHVS; CDR2 reads FQNEAQ. The CDR3 spans 18 residues. The variable domain in full, with the rest retrieved from reference TRBV7-8 and TRBJ1-6, is GAGVSQSPRYKVAKRGQDVALRCDPISGHVSLFWYQQALGQGPEFLTYFQNEAQLDKSGLPSDRFFAERPEGSVSTLKIQRTQQEDSAVYLCASSLLAGTVSPGSPLHFGNGTRLTVT.

Only one count was recorded for this clone. The genes are TRBV2 and TRBJ1-2; weak D call: TRBD1 (5 bases). Trimming removed 6 bases from V and 11 bases from J, with 16 bases in between. CDR1 and CDR2 from the germline V gene are SNHLY and FYNNEI. The CDR3 is 12 amino acids. CDR3 DNA: TGTGCCAGCAGGGGTCTGGGGTCAGGGTACACCTTC. Translation gives CASRGLGSGYTF.

The J gene is TRBJ1-4, the V gene TRBV5-1; 7 bases align to TRBD1. Germline trimming cut 4 bases from V and 7 bases from J; bases unmatched to any gene: 13. The CDR3 consists of 16 residues. Germline V gives CDR1 SGHRS, CDR2 YFSETQ. CDR3 sequence: CASSPQVGQKSEKLFF. The DNA of the CDR3 is TGCGCCAGCAGCCCCCAGGTGGGACAGAAGAGTGAAAAACTGTTTTTT.

This rearrangement joins TRBV30 to TRBJ1-1; no clear D. V lost 8 bases to trimming and J lost 5 bases, with 12 bases between them. The CDR3 length is 11 residues. Germline V gives CDR1 GTSNPN, CDR2 SVGIG (reference sequence). CDR3 sequence reads: CAVGVGTEAFF. In nucleotides, the CDR3 is TGTGCCGTGGGAGTAGGGACTGAAGCTTTCTTT.